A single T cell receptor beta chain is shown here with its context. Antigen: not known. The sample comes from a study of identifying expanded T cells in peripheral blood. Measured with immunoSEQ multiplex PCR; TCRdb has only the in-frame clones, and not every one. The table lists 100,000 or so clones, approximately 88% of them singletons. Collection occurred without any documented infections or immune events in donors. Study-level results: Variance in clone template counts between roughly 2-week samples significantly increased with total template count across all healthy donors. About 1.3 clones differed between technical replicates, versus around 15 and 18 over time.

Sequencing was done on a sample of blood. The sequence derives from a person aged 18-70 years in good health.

CDR3 in DNA: TGTGCCAGCAGCTTGGGGCGGGGGTTACTTTACAATGAGCAGTTCTTC. It specifies CASSLGRGLLYNEQFF. The chain has TRBV7-9 and TRBJ2-1, with 7 bases aligning to TRBD2. Germline V CDR1 and CDR2: SEHNR, FQNEAQ (reference sequence). J gave up 4 bases and V 3 bases, and 9 bases lay outside the gene matches. The CDR3 consists of 16 residues.